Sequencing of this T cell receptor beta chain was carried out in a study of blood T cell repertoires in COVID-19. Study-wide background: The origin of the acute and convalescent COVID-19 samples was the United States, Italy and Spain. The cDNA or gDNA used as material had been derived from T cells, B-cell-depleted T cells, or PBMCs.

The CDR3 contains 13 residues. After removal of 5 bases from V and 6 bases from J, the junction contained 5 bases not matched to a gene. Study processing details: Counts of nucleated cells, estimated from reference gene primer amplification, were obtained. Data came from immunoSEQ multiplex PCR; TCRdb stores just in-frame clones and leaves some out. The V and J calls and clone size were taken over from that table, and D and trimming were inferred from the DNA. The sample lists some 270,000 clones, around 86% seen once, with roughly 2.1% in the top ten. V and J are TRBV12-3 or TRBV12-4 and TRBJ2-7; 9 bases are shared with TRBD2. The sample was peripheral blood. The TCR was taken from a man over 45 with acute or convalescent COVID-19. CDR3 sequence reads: CASSPGLAVEQYF. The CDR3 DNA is TGTGCCAGCAGTCCGGGACTAGCTGTCGAGCAGTACTTC.